Presented here are 4 T cell receptor beta chains from one specimen sequenced in a study of technical replicates of blood from several donors. The assay was immunoSEQ multiplex PCR, and TCRdb's table has in-frame clones only and misses some. The sample has tens of thousands of clones; almost 97% are singletons. The source material was T cells isolated from PBMCs. These TCRs come from a human donor in good health.

This chain links TRBV7-9 with TRBJ2-3; D may be TRBD2 (6 bases). The V gene lost 4 bases and the J gene lost 4 bases, with 15 bases spanning the gap. Germline lookup yields CDR1 SEHNR and CDR2 FQNEAQ (reference sequence). This CDR3 has 15 amino acids. CDR3 nucleotides: TGTGCCAGCAGCTCTCTAGCGCCTGGGGCAGATACGCAGTATTTT. The encoded protein is CASSSLAPGADTQYF.

J is TRBJ2-7 and V is TRBV10-3; the match to TRBD2 covers 10 bases. CDR3 length: 17 residues. Germline loops: CDR1 ENHRY, CDR2 SYGVKD. V lost 0 bases to trimming and J lost 2 bases; unmatched junction nucleotides: 7. CDR3: CAISESGSGRAAYEQYF. CDR3 bases: TGTGCCATCAGTGAGTCGGGCAGCGGGAGGGCTGCCTACGAGCAGTACTTC.

This sequence joins TRBV7-9 and TRBJ2-7; tentatively, D is TRBD1 (7 bases). Trimming cost V 5 bases and J 2 bases, with 19 bases left between them. The CDR3 is made up of 16 amino acids. Germline V gives CDR1 SEHNR, CDR2 FQNEAQ (reference sequence). CDR3 sequence: CASSGGTVPKPYEQYF. For the CDR3, the DNA is TGTGCCAGCAGCGGGGGGACAGTCCCAAAACCCTACGAGCAGTACTTC.

This sequence joins TRBV10-2 and TRBJ2-7; 7 nucleotides agree with TRBD1. Unmatched junction bases numbered 11, after V lost 5 bases and J lost 13 bases. The CDR3 consists of 12 residues. Germline V gene data show CDR1 as WSHSY and CDR2 as SAAADI. CDR3: CASSRDREPTYF. CDR3 coding DNA: TGCGCCAGCAGTAGGGACAGAGAACCGACTTACTTC.